The 15 T cell receptor beta chains given below trace back to one sample, sequenced in a study of blood T cell repertoires in COVID-19. The method was immunoSEQ multiplex PCR; TCRdb's version includes in-frame clones alone and lacks a portion of them. Of tens of thousands of clones listed, roughly four fifths are singletons. Sequencing was done on a sample of peripheral blood. These receptors all stem from an older man with COVID-19, enrolled during active disease.

The chain joins TRBV19 to TRBJ1-1; 9 bases align to TRBD1. V lost 4 bases to trimming and J lost 0 bases; unmatched junction nucleotides: 6. Germline V gene lookup returns CDR1 LNHDA and CDR2 SQIVND (reference sequence). CDR3 length: 16 amino acids. CDR3 region: CASSTQGARVNTEAFF. DNA of the CDR3: TGTGCCAGTAGTACACAGGGGGCTAGGGTGAACACTGAAGCTTTCTTT.

The sample holds one count of this clone. The chain couples TRBV10-3 to TRBJ1-1, with a tentative D call TRBD1 (6 bases). The V end lost 5 bases, the J end lost 0 bases, and 10 bases lay between the germline ends. The CDR3 runs 14 residues. Germline CDR1 ENHRY, CDR2 SYGVKD. The CDR3 sequence is CAISSGQLNTEAFF. CDR3 DNA sequence: TGTGCCATCAGTTCAGGACAGTTGAACACTGAAGCTTTCTTT.

This clone has just one count. The chain combines TRBV5-1 with TRBJ2-5, with 8 bases identical to TRBD1. Per germline, CDR1 SGHRS and CDR2 YFSETQ. The CDR3 loop spans 15 amino acids. V shed 4 bases and J 0 bases; nucleotides not matched to a gene: 5. Here the CDR3 reads CASSRNRGYQETQYF. The CDR3 coding sequence is TGCGCCAGCAGCAGGAACAGGGGGTACCAAGAGACCCAGTACTTC.

The rearrangement joins TRBV19 to TRBJ1-4, with a tentative D call TRBD1 (6 bases). V lost 5 bases and J lost 6, with 16 bases in between. CDR1 is LNHDA and CDR2 is SQIVND in the germline V gene (reference sequence). CDR3 length: 15 residues. CDR3 sequence (DNA): TGTGCCAGTAGTGTCGAACAGGGAAGGTATGAAAAACTGTTTTTT. Translated: CASSVEQGRYEKLFF.

The rearrangement links TRBV18 to TRBJ2-1, with TRBD2 matching over 7 bases. Trimming at V came to 3 bases and at J to 8 bases, leaving 1 base not matched to a gene. This CDR3 region has 12 residues. Germline V lookup: CDR1 KGHSH, CDR2 LQKENI. The CDR3 loop is CASSPSGDEQFF. In nucleotides, the CDR3 is TGTGCCAGCTCACCGAGCGGGGATGAGCAGTTCTTC.

The rearrangement uses TRBV7-8 and TRBJ1-6; TRBD1 matches at 7 bases. CDR3 length: 14 amino acids. CDR1 is SGHVS, CDR2 FQNEAQ, per germline. The trim removed 7 bases at V and 8 bases at J, leaving 8 bases unmatched. DNA of the CDR3: TGTGCCAGCAACCTCAGGGGGTTCGATTCACCCCTCCACTTT. Residues: CASNLRGFDSPLHF.

The chain employs TRBV7-2 and TRBJ1-4; no clear D gene. Trimming cost V 5 bases and J 0 bases, with 7 bases left between them. CDR3 length: 14 residues. Germline V gives CDR1 SGHTA, CDR2 FQGNSA. The CDR3 spells CASSPLATNEKLFF. CDR3 DNA: TGTGCCAGCAGCCCCCTTGCAACTAATGAAAAACTGTTTTTT.

Here the CDR3 reads CASSLAGRNGYTF. CDR3 DNA: TGTGCCAGCAGCTTAGCAGGGAGGAATGGCTACACCTTC. The rearrangement joins TRBV11-2 to TRBJ1-2; tentative D call: TRBD1 (5 bases). The length of the CDR3 is 13 residues. V lost 1 base to trimming and J lost 6 bases, with 9 bases between them. Looked up from germline, CDR1 is SGHAT and CDR2 is FQNNGV.

This clone was recorded once. This chain connects TRBV7-6 to TRBJ1-1, with no clear D. The V end was cut by 1 base, the J end by 6 bases, with 18 bases between. The length of the CDR3 is 16 residues. Germline values: CDR1 SGHVS, CDR2 FNYEAQ. CDR3 nucleotide sequence: TGTGCCAGCAGCTTAGTTGCCCCAGAGGTTGGCTCTGAAGCTTTCTTT. This sequence encodes CASSLVAPEVGSEAFF.

The chain recombines TRBV3-1 (or the pseudogene TRBV3-2) with TRBJ2-7; 8 bases align to TRBD2. From germline, CDR1 is LGHDT and CDR2 YNNKEL (reference sequence). The CDR3 contains 13 residues. The ends lost 1 base at V and 4 bases at J; junction bases unmatched: 0. This CDR3 is CASSQGGGYEQYF. The DNA of the CDR3 is TGTGCCAGCAGCCAAGGCGGGGGGTACGAGCAGTACTTC.

The J gene is TRBJ2-2, the V gene TRBV2; 7 bases align to TRBD1. The CDR3 has 13 residues. V was clipped by 5 bases and J by 5 bases; unmatched bases: 2. The germline gives CDR1 SNHLY, CDR2 FYNNEI. The CDR3 region is CASSPQGTGELFF. CDR3 in DNA: TGTGCCAGCAGTCCACAGGGGACCGGGGAGCTGTTTTTT.

The chain couples TRBV23-1 to TRBJ1-5, with TRBD1 identical over 7 bases. TRBV23-1 is placed among ORFs of uncertain function. The CDR3 covers 19 residues. Unmatched junction bases numbered 11, after V lost 0 bases and J lost 0 bases. The CDR3 protein is CASSQSVDRDAYSNQPQHF. The CDR3 DNA reads as TGCGCCAGCAGTCAATCAGTCGACAGGGACGCTTATAGCAATCAGCCCCAGCATTTT.

This clone was seen a few times. This chain links TRBV7-8 with TRBJ1-2, with 7 bases matching TRBD1. Trimming took 1 base from V and 13 from J; bases not matched to a gene: 9. CDR1 and CDR2 (germline): SGHVS, FQNEAQ. The CDR3 consists of 13 residues. The CDR3 region is CASSLDRQGKRTF. The CDR3 DNA reads TGTGCCAGCAGCTTAGACCGACAGGGAAAACGCACCTTC.

The chain uses TRBV20-1 and TRBJ2-7, with D perhaps TRBD2 (6 bases). Germline CDR1 DFQATT, CDR2 SNEGSKA (reference sequence). V lost 3 bases to trimming and J lost 5 bases, with 17 bases between them. The CDR3 spans 14 residues. Written as DNA, the CDR3 is TGCAGTGCTAGTAACCAGCGGGTAGTCCACGAGCAGTACGTC. Translated: CSASNQRVVHEQYV.

This rearrangement joins TRBV6-5 to TRBJ1-1, with D uncertain. Germline V gene lookup returns CDR1 MNHEY and CDR2 SVGAGI. CDR3 length: 15 amino acids. V lost 6 bases and J lost 1, with 15 bases in between. The CDR3 sequence is CASSPDQAQNTEAFF. The CDR3 DNA is TGTGCCAGCAGCCCAGATCAGGCACAGAACACTGAAGCTTTCTTT.